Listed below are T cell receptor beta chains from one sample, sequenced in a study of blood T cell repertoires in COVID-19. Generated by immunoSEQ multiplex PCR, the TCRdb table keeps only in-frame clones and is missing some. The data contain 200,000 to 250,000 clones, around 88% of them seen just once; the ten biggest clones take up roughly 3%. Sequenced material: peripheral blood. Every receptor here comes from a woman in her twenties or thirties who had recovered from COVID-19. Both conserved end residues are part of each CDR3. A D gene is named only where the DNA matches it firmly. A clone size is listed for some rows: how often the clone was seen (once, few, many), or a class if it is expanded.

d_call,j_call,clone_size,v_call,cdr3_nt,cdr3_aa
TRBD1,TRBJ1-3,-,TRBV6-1,TGTGCCAGCAGTGATGGACAGGGAAGCGACACCATATATTTT,CASSDGQGSDTIYF
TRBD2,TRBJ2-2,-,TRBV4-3,TGCGCCAGCAGCCAAAAGTGGACTAGCGGGGGGAACACCGGGGAGCTGTTTTTT,CASSQKWTSGGNTGELFF
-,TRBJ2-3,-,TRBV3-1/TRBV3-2,TGTGCCAGCAGCGTGGGAGGCACAGATACGCAGTATTTT,CASSVGGTDTQYF
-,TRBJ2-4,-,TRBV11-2,TGTGCCAGCAGCTTAGAAATGGGGCGGGGCGCCAAAAACATTCAGTACTTC,CASSLEMGRGAKNIQYF
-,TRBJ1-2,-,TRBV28,TGTGCCAGCAGTTTCCCCCCTAATGGCTACACCTTC,CASSFPPNGYTF
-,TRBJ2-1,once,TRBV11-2,TGTGCCAGCAGCTTACTTTTCTACAATGAGCAGTTCTTC,CASSLLFYNEQFF
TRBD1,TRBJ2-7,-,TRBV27,TGTGCCAGCAGTTTATCGTGGACAGGGGCAAACGAGCAGTACTTC,CASSLSWTGANEQYF
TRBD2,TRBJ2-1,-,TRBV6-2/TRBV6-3,TGTGCCAGCAGTGGTCTAGCGGGGGGCGATGAGCAGTTCTTC,CASSGLAGGDEQFF
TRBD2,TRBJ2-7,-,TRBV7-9,TGTGCCAGCAGCCTCCCCTTAGCGGGGAAAGAGTACGAGCAGTACTTC,CASSLPLAGKEYEQYF
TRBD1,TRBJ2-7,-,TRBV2,TGTGCCAGCAGGGTACTAACAACCGGGACAGCCGAGCAGTACTTC,CASRVLTTGTAEQYF
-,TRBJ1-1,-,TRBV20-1,TGCAGTGCTAAATCAGGGACATTGGCTTTCTTT,CSAKSGTLAFF
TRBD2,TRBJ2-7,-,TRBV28,TGTGCCAGCAGTTACCTAGCGGGCAGCTCCTACGAGCAGTACTTC,CASSYLAGSSYEQYF
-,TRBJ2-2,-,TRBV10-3,TGTGCCATCAGTGAGACGGACAGTTTTGGCACCGGGGAGCTGTTTTTT,CAISETDSFGTGELFF
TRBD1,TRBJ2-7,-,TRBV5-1,TGCGCCAGCAGCTTTGGACAGGGCCCTTACGAGCAGTACTTC,CASSFGQGPYEQYF
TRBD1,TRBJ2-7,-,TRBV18,TGTGCCAGCTCACCCGGGACAGTATACGAGCAGTACTTC,CASSPGTVYEQYF
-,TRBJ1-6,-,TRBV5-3,TGTGCCAGAAGCTTCTACAACAGGAATTCACCCCTCCACTTT,CARSFYNRNSPLHF
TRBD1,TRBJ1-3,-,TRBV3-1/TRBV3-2,TGTGCCAGCAGCCAAGTGGGGGGACAGGGAAGAGGAAACACCATATATTTT,CASSQVGGQGRGNTIYF
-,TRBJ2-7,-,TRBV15,TGTGCCACCAGCAGAGACGAGGCCGATCTCTCCTACGAGCAGTACTTC,CATSRDEADLSYEQYF
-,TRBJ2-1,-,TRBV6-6,TGTGCCAGCAGTTTTGGAGGGGTTGGATATGAGCAGTTCTTC,CASSFGGVGYEQFF
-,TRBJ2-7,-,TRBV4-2,TGTGCCAGCAGCCAGCGGTCCTATCGGGACGAGCAGTACTTC,CASSQRSYRDEQYF
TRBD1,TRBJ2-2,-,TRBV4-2,TGTGCCAGCAGCCAAACCTTTGACAGGGGTCGGGTCGGGGAGCTGTTTTTT,CASSQTFDRGRVGELFF
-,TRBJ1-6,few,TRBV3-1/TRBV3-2,TGTGCCAGCAGCCATGGTTCCCCGGACAGCTCCTATAATTCACCCCTCCACTTT,CASSHGSPDSSYNSPLHF
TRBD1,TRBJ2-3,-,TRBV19,TGTGCCAGAAAAATCAGGGGGCGCAGCACAGATACGCAGTATTTT,CARKIRGRSTDTQYF
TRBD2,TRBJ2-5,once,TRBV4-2,TGTGCCAGCAGCCAAGTCGTATCAAGGAATTCCGGGACTAGCGGGGGGCGGGAGACCCAGTACTTC,CASSQVVSRNSGTSGGRETQYF
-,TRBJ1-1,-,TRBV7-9,TGTGCCAGCGCCCTGTTGGGCTTGAACACTGAAGCTTTCTTT,CASALLGLNTEAFF
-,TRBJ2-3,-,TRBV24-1,TGTGCCACCAGTGATCGGGGTTCGGATACGCAGTATTTT,CATSDRGSDTQYF
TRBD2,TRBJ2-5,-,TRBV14,TGTGCCAGCAGCCACATGGGGTCCACTAGCGGGGCGGAGACCCAGTACTTC,CASSHMGSTSGAETQYF
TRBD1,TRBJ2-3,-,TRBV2,TGTGCCAGCAAGGGGGCCGGAACAGATACGCAGTATTTT,CASKGAGTDTQYF
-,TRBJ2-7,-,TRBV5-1,TGCGCCAGCAGCTTGGATTCCAGAACATACGAGCAGTACTTC,CASSLDSRTYEQYF
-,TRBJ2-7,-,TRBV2,TGTGCCAGCAGCGCCAACAACTACGAGCAGTACTTC,CASSANNYEQYF
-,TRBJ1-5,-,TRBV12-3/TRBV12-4,TGTGCCAGCTCCCAGGGGCAGCCCCAGCATTTT,CASSQGQPQHF
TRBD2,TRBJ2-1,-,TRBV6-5,TGTGCCAGCAGTTACGTGGGACTAGCGGGGAGTAATGAGCAGTTCTTC,CASSYVGLAGSNEQFF
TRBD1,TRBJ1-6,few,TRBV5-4,TGTGCCAGCAGCTCCGACAGGGGGTATTCACCCCTCCACTTT,CASSSDRGYSPLHF
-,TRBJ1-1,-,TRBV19,TGTGCCAGTAGTACCCCCTGGAGGGGAGGGCTGAACACTGAAGCTTTCTTT,CASSTPWRGGLNTEAFF
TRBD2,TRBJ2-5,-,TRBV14,TGTGCCAGCAGCCCTGGTCGGAGACTAGCGGGGGGCCAAGAGACCCAGTACTTC,CASSPGRRLAGGQETQYF
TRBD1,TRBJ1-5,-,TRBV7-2,TGTGCCAGCAGCCCGGGACAGCCGAATCAGCCCCAGCATTTT,CASSPGQPNQPQHF
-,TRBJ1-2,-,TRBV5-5,TGTGCCAGCAGCTTGTGGGGGGGAGCGTTGAATGGCTACACCTTC,CASSLWGGALNGYTF
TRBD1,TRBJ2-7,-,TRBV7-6,TGTGCCAGCAGCTTAAGTAGAGGGACAGGGGGCGACGGAAACGAGCAGTACTTC,CASSLSRGTGGDGNEQYF
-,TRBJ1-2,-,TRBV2,TGTGCCAGCAGGAGCTATGGCTACACCTTC,CASRSYGYTF
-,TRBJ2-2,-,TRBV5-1,TGCGCCAGCAGCTTGGCTCTTGGGGCGGGGCGCCTGAACACCGGGGAGCTGTTTTTT,CASSLALGAGRLNTGELFF
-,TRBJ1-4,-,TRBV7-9,TGTGCCAGCAGCTTGTACGGTAATGAAAAACTGTTTTTT,CASSLYGNEKLFF
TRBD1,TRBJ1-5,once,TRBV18,TGTGCCAGCTCACCGGACAGGGCGAGTCAGCCCCAGCATTTT,CASSPDRASQPQHF
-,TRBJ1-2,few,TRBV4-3,TGCGCCAGCAGCCAAGATGATGGGCATTACTATGGCTACACCTTC,CASSQDDGHYYGYTF
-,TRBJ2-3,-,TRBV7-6,TGTGCCAGCAGCCCAGGGGGCTTCAGCGGGGGGTGGCCAGATACGCAGTATTTT,CASSPGGFSGGWPDTQYF
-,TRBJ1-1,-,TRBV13,TGTGCCAGCGACATCCGGGGGGACACTGAAGCTTTCTTT,CASDIRGDTEAFF
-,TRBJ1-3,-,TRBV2,TGTGCCAGCAGAGACCACTTGACAGGCTCTGGAAACACCATATATTTT,CASRDHLTGSGNTIYF
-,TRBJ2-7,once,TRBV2,TGTGCCAGCAGTGTATTTTACGAGCAGTACTTC,CASSVFYEQYF
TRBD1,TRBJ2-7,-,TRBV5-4,TGTGCCAGCAGTGCGGGACAGGGGCTCGACGAGCAGTACTTC,CASSAGQGLDEQYF
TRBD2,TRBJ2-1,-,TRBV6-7,TGTGCCAGCAGTTACTCACACGGACTAGCGGGGGGAAAGGACTCCTACAATGAGCAGTTCTTC,CASSYSHGLAGGKDSYNEQFF
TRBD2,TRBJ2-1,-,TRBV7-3,TGTGCCAGCAGCTTAGCGGGGGTAGGTGAGCAGTTCTTC,CASSLAGVGEQFF
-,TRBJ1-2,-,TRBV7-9,TGTGCCAGCAGCTCCCCGGAGGAAGGCCGACCTACTAACTATGGCTACACCTTC,CASSSPEEGRPTNYGYTF
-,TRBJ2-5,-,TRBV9,TGTGCCAGCAGCACCCGGTCGGGAGAGACCCAGTACTTC,CASSTRSGETQYF
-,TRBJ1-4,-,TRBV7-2,TGTGCCAGCAGCTCCGGGGGGGAACTGTTTTTT,CASSSGGELFF
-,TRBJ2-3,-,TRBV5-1,TGCGCCAGCAGCTTGGCTAGCACAGCTAGCACAGATACGCAGTATTTT,CASSLASTASTDTQYF
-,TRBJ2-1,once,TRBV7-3,TGTGCCAGCAGCCAGCTAGGGGGAAAAAGCAATGAGCAGTTCTTC,CASSQLGGKSNEQFF
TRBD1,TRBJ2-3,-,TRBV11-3,TGTGCCAGCAGCTTAGGGTCAGGGGGTGATACGCAGTATTTT,CASSLGSGGDTQYF
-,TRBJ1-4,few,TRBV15,TGTGCCACCAGCAGCGATACACCGGGACACCGTAATGAAAAACTGTTTTTT,CATSSDTPGHRNEKLFF
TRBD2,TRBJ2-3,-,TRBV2,TGTGCCAGTTCGCTAGCGGGGGGCACAGATACGCAGTATTTT,CASSLAGGTDTQYF
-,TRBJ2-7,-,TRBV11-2,TGTGCCAGCAGCTTAGGGGGGGTAATAGGCGAGCAGTACTTC,CASSLGGVIGEQYF
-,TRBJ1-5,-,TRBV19,TGTGCCAGTAGTCCTCCAGGGGACGCTCAGCCCCAGCATTTT,CASSPPGDAQPQHF